A selection of T cell receptor beta chains follows, all from one sample in a study of cytomegalovirus exposure and HLA in healthy donors. Clones were sequenced by immunoSEQ multiplex PCR, and TCRdb holds only the in-frame ones, with some missing. This table holds over 200,000 clones, 83% found once. Material for sequencing was PBMCs. These receptors were taken from a woman aged 18 to 35 in good health and CMV-seronegative. The CDR3 runs from the conserved cysteine through the conserved F or W. Each record gives: CDR3 protein, CDR3 DNA, D gene, clone size, J gene, V gene. D genes are given only for firm matches. Some rows have no size entry. The others give once, few or many, or a class for an expanded clone.

cdr3_aa: CASLGMGISEKLFF
cdr3_nt: TGTGCCAGCCTCGGGATGGGGATCTCTGAAAAACTGTTTTTT
d_call: .
clone_size: .
j_call: TRBJ1-4
v_call: TRBV2

cdr3_aa: CAWSLAWTSRTYEQYF
cdr3_nt: TGTGCCTGGAGTCTAGCCTGGACCTCAAGGACCTACGAGCAGTACTTC
d_call: .
clone_size: .
j_call: TRBJ2-7
v_call: TRBV30

cdr3_aa: CSVELLAEAFF
cdr3_nt: TGCAGCGTTGAACTACTGGCTGAAGCTTTCTTT
d_call: .
clone_size: .
j_call: TRBJ1-1
v_call: TRBV29-1

cdr3_aa: CASSYGTGKTF
cdr3_nt: TGTGCCAGCAGCTATGGGACCGGGAAGACCTTC
d_call: .
clone_size: .
j_call: TRBJ1-2
v_call: TRBV5-6

cdr3_aa: CASSSTTNTEAFF
cdr3_nt: TGTGCCAGCAGCTCTACAACGAACACTGAAGCTTTCTTT
d_call: .
clone_size: .
j_call: TRBJ1-1
v_call: TRBV2

cdr3_aa: CSGRDGNYGYTF
cdr3_nt: TGCAGCGGGCGGGACGGAAACTATGGCTACACCTTC
d_call: .
clone_size: .
j_call: TRBJ1-2
v_call: TRBV29-1

cdr3_aa: CASRLDGTGNTIYF
cdr3_nt: TGTGCCAGCAGACTGGACGGCACTGGAAACACCATATATTTT
d_call: .
clone_size: .
j_call: TRBJ1-3
v_call: TRBV2

cdr3_aa: CASSLQGAGGYTF
cdr3_nt: TGCGCCAGCAGCTTGCAGGGGGCAGGAGGCTACACCTTC
d_call: TRBD1
clone_size: .
j_call: TRBJ1-2
v_call: TRBV5-1

cdr3_aa: CASSQEWDIYGYTF
cdr3_nt: TGTGCCAGCAGCCAAGAGTGGGATATCTATGGCTACACCTTC
d_call: .
clone_size: .
j_call: TRBJ1-2
v_call: TRBV4-2

cdr3_aa: CASSLYSALSNEQYF
cdr3_nt: TGTGCCAGCAGCTTGTATAGCGCACTCTCGAACGAGCAGTACTTC
d_call: .
clone_size: .
j_call: TRBJ2-7
v_call: TRBV11-2

cdr3_aa: CSVEEGGMGTEAFF
cdr3_nt: TGCAGCGTTGAAGAAGGGGGGATGGGGACTGAAGCTTTCTTT
d_call: .
clone_size: .
j_call: TRBJ1-1
v_call: TRBV29-1

cdr3_aa: CASSTTPGQGHNEQFF
cdr3_nt: TGTGCCAGCAGCACCACTCCCGGACAGGGCCACAATGAGCAGTTCTTC
d_call: TRBD1
clone_size: .
j_call: TRBJ2-1
v_call: TRBV9

cdr3_aa: CASSEFRSTKDEQFF
cdr3_nt: TGTGCCAGCAGTGAATTCCGGTCGACGAAGGATGAGCAGTTCTTC
d_call: .
clone_size: .
j_call: TRBJ2-1
v_call: TRBV25-1

cdr3_aa: CASSAGLAGYVDTQYF
cdr3_nt: TGTGCCAGCAGCGCCGGACTAGCGGGGTATGTTGATACGCAGTATTTT
d_call: TRBD2
clone_size: once
j_call: TRBJ2-3
v_call: TRBV9

cdr3_aa: CASSQEERGGSGELFF
cdr3_nt: TGCGCCAGCAGCCAAGAGGAGCGGGGGGGCTCCGGGGAGCTGTTTTTT
d_call: TRBD2
clone_size: .
j_call: TRBJ2-2
v_call: TRBV4-1

cdr3_aa: CASSLSADYEQYF
cdr3_nt: TGTGCCAGCAGCTTGTCGGCGGACTACGAGCAGTACTTC
d_call: .
clone_size: .
j_call: TRBJ2-7
v_call: TRBV5-4